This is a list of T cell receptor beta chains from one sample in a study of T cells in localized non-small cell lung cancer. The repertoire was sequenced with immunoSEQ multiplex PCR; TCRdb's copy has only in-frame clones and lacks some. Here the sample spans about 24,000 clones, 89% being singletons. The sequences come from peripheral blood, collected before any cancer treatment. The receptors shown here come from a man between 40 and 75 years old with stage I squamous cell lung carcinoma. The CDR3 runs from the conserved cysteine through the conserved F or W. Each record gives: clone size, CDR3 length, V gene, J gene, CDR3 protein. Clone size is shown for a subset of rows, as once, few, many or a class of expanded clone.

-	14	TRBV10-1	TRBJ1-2	CASFYSTGDYGYTF
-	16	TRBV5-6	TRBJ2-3	CASSLGTGGVFDTQYF
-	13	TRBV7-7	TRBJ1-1	CASSLTQNTEAFF
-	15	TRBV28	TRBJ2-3	CASSIRQGSTDTQYF
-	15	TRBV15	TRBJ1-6	CATSSGTGGNSPLHF
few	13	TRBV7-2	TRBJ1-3	CASSLAGGNTIYF
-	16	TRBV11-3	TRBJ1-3	CASSLDGRRNTNTIYF
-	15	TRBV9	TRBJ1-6	CASSVGKDPGSPLHF
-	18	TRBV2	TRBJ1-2	CASSEAWQGRRSDYGYTF
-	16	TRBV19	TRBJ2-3	CASSPRTPTRTDTQYF
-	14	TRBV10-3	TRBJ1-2	CAITREGGYYGYTF
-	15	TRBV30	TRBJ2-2	CAWKEAGTNTGELFF
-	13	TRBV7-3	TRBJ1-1	CASSPRGGTEAFF
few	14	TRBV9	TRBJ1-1	CASSPLDLNTEAFF
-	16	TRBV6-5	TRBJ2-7	CASSYSMGVAGGSVYF
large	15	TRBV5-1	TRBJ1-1	CASSLAGGGNTEAFF
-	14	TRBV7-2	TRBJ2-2	CASSLGRVTGELFF
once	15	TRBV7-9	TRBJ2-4	CASSLAQGGYNIQYF
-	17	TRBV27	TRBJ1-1	CASSPSASIASKSEAFF
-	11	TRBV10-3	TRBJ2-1	CAITGGNEQFF
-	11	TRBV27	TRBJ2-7	CAARGVGEQYF
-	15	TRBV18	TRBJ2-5	CASSPLNRDQETQYF
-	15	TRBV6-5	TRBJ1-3	CASSKGSSPGNTIYF
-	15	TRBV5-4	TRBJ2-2	CASSPGQGNTGELFF
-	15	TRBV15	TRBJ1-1	CATSPIGQFLGEAFF
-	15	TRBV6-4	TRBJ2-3	CASSIAGATTDTQYF
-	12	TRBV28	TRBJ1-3	CASSLLANTIYF
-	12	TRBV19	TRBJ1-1	CASSIGQIEAFF
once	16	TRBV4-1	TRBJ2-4	CASSQDAVLGKNIQYF
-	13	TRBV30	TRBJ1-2	CAWSVSINFGYTF
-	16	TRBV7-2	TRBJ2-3	CASSLPGLGRADTQYF
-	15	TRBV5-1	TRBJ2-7	CASSSISGGDYEQYF
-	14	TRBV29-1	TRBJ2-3	CSVGRAGAQDTQYF
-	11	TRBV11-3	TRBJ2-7	CASSLPGEQYF
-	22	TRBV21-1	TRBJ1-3	CASSKGGWGTSDVISSGNTIYF
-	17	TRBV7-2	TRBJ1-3	CASSLTGGPYSGNTIYF
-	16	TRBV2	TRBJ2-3	CASRYGTGRLQDTQYF
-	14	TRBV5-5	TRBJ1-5	CASSLGVSNQPQHF
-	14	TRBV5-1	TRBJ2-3	CASSLRNGADTQYF
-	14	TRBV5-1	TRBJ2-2	CASSSMTGTGELFF
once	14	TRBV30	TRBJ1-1	CAWSVHRGNTEAFF
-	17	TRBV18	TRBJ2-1	CASSLRTSGGMVNEQFF
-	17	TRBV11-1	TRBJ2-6	CASSPPDRSSGANVLTF
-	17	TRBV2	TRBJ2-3	CASRDMGLAGPTDTQYF
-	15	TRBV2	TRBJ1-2	CATKTGGQRSYGYTF
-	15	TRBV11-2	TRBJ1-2	CASEPGRGSGYGYTF
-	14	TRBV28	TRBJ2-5	CASSLQGGWETQYF
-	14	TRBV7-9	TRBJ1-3	CASSEGLTGNTIYF
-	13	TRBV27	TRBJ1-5	CASRGQGNQPQHF
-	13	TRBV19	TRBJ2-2	CASSPQATGELFF
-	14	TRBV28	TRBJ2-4	CASRGTLAKNIQYF
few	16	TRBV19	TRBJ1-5	CASSKGQGSSNQPQHF
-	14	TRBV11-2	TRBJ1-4	CASSTWGQGEKLFF
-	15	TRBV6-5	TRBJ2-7	CASSSFPDNTYEQYF
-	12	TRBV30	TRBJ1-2	CAWSVAAGGYTF
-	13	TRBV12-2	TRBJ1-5	CASRRRDRQPQHF
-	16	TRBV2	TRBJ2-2	CASSIVGGLNTGELFF
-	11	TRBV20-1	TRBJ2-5	CSARVTGEQYF
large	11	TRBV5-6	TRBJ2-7	CASRVADEQYF